Following are 4 T cell receptor beta chains from one sample sequenced in a study of blood T cells in healthy people across ages. A second roughly 6 to 11 cycle PCR used barcoded and J-beta primers. TCRdb re-derived calls from the 5' RACE reads in MiXCR, one entry per CDR3 protein. This table has some 1.5 million distinct CDR3 sequences, roughly two fifths appearing once. The sequenced material came from blood. The origin of the receptors is a woman between 18 and 29 years old in good health.

The rearrangement joins TRBV10-3 to TRBJ2-5; D remains ambiguous. The length of the CDR3 is 15 residues. Trimming pared 3 bases from V and 2 bases from J, leaving 13 bases between. Germline V gene sequence: CDR1 ENHRY, CDR2 SYGVKD. CDR3 in DNA: TGTGCCATCAGTGACCTTCCCCTATATCAAGAGACCCAGTACTTC. Protein sequence: CAISDLPLYQETQYF.

The rearrangement joins TRBV4-3 to TRBJ2-2; no reliable D call. CDR1 is LGHNA and CDR2 is YSLEER in the germline V gene. This CDR3 region has 19 residues. Trimming took 0 bases from V and 1 from J, leaving 18 bases between them. DNA for the CDR3: TGCGCCAGCAGCCAAGAAATTGGGCGGTATTTCTTGAACACCGGGGAGCTGTTTTTT. Protein product: CASSQEIGRYFLNTGELFF.

This clonotype was seen only a few times. The rearrangement joins TRBV4-1 to TRBJ2-7, with D possibly being TRBD2 (6 bases). The ends were cut back, 0 bases at V and 1 base at J, with 13 bases in the middle. CDR1 is MGHRA, CDR2 YSYEKL, per germline. The CDR3 totals 16 residues. CDR3 nucleotide sequence: TGCGCCAGCAGCCAAGATTATCTAGCGCTATCCTACGAGCAGTACTTC. Translated, it gives CASSQDYLALSYEQYF.

The chain employs TRBV20-1 and TRBJ1-1; D gene uncertain. The V and J ends lost 0 bases and 8 bases respectively, with 10 bases between them. The CDR3 contains 12 residues. Germline loops: CDR1 DFQATT, CDR2 SNEGSKA (reference sequence). CDR3 amino acids: CSARDSGIEAFF. DNA of the CDR3: TGCAGTGCTAGAGATTCGGGGATAGAAGCTTTCTTT.